Listed below are T cell receptor beta chains from one sample, sequenced in a study of blood T cell repertoires in COVID-19. TCRdb's table, derived via immunoSEQ multiplex PCR, lists solely in-frame clones and lacks some. The repertoire holds 25,000 or so clones, with 80% to 90% as singletons. The sample consisted of peripheral blood. Receptors were obtained from a human donor with acute or convalescent COVID-19. The donor label of this sample is uncertain. Each CDR3 is given with its conserved first and last residue. A D gene is named only where the DNA matches it firmly. Size tells how often a clone was seen (once, few, many) or the class of an expanded clone, and some rows leave it out.

abundance	v_gene	d_gene	j_gene	len	CDR3nt	CDR3aa
NA	TRBV15	TRBD1	TRBJ1-1	14	TGTGCCACCAGCAGAGCTGGGACAGCCACTGAAGCTTTCTTT	CATSRAGTATEAFF
NA	TRBV10-3	TRBD2	TRBJ2-7	14	TGTGCCATCAATCTAGCGGGAGGGGGGCTCGAGCAGTACTTC	CAINLAGGGLEQYF
NA	TRBV7-2	NA	TRBJ2-6	15	TGTGCCAGCAGCGCAGCAGGCTCTGGGGCCAACGTCCTGACTTTC	CASSAAGSGANVLTF
NA	TRBV7-3	TRBD2	TRBJ2-2	16	TGTGCCAGCAGTCCCAGCGGGATCGCGAACACCGGGGAGCTGTTTTTT	CASSPSGIANTGELFF
NA	TRBV18	TRBD2	TRBJ2-5	15	TGTGCCAGCTCCCAGGGACTAGCGGGAGTGGAGACCCAGTACTTC	CASSQGLAGVETQYF
NA	TRBV19	TRBD2	TRBJ2-1	17	TGTGCCAGTAGTATTGGCGGGGGGGCCCGCGCTTACAATGAGCAGTTCTTC	CASSIGGGARAYNEQFF
NA	TRBV7-2	TRBD2	TRBJ2-3	15	TGTGCCAGCAGCTCCCAGAGCGGGGGGACAGATACGCAGTATTTT	CASSSQSGGTDTQYF
once	TRBV15	TRBD1	TRBJ1-4	15	TGTGCCACCAGCAGAGACGGGACAGGGGGGAGTAAACTGTTTTTT	CATSRDGTGGSKLFF
NA	TRBV5-4	TRBD1	TRBJ2-5	15	TGTGCCAGCAGCTTCGGACAGGGTAGGGGAGAGACCCAGTACTTC	CASSFGQGRGETQYF
NA	TRBV5-1	NA	TRBJ1-2	15	TGCGCCAGCAGAGAAACACTTGGGGCGCGGGAAGGCTACACCTTC	CASRETLGAREGYTF
NA	TRBV5-4	TRBD2	TRBJ2-7	15	TGTGCCAGCAGCTTGGACCCTGGGGGGGAGAACGAGCAGTACTTC	CASSLDPGGENEQYF
NA	TRBV27	NA	TRBJ1-1	16	TGTGCCAGCAGTTCCACGGGGGGGGGCCTGAACACTGAAGCTTTCTTT	CASSSTGGGLNTEAFF
NA	TRBV7-9	TRBD1	TRBJ1-3	14	TGTGCCAGCAGCCATGACAGGGTTGGAAACACCATATATTTT	CASSHDRVGNTIYF
NA	TRBV27	TRBD1	TRBJ1-1	15	TGTGCCAGCAGTCCGCGGACAGGGGGCCGCACTGAAGCTTTCTTT	CASSPRTGGRTEAFF
NA	TRBV19	TRBD1	TRBJ1-6	14	TGTGCCAGTACCCAGACAGGGACTAATTCACCCCTCCACTTT	CASTQTGTNSPLHF
once	TRBV19	TRBD1	TRBJ1-5	14	TGTGCCAGTAGCCCGTGGGACAGGGACCAGCCCCAGCATTTT	CASSPWDRDQPQHF
NA	TRBV7-2	TRBD2	TRBJ2-3	17	TGTGCCAGCAGCTTGGTGACTAGCGGGGGAGGCACAGATACGCAGTATTTT	CASSLVTSGGGTDTQYF
NA	TRBV20-1	NA	TRBJ2-1	12	TGCAGTGCTAGTCTAGGGGGCAATGAGCAGTTCTTC	CSASLGGNEQFF
NA	TRBV28	TRBD1	TRBJ1-3	15	TGTGCCAGCAGTTCCCCGGGACAGAATGGAAACACCATATATTTT	CASSSPGQNGNTIYF
NA	TRBV2	TRBD2	TRBJ2-1	15	TGTGCCAGCATGATGGGGACTAGCGGCTACAATGAGCAGTTCTTC	CASMMGTSGYNEQFF
NA	TRBV7-9	NA	TRBJ1-5	17	TGTGCCAGCAGCTCTAGTAGGGGAGGACCCCGAGGCCAGCCCCAGCATTTT	CASSSSRGGPRGQPQHF
few	TRBV3-1/TRBV3-2	TRBD2	TRBJ2-5	17	TGTGCCAGCAGCCTTCGGCGGGGCGGGGGTAACCAAGAGACCCAGTACTTC	CASSLRRGGGNQETQYF
NA	TRBV12-3/TRBV12-4	TRBD1	TRBJ1-2	13	TGTGCCAGCAGCACTGACAGGGGTTATGGCTACACCTTC	CASSTDRGYGYTF
few	TRBV7-2	NA	TRBJ2-7	13	TGTGCCAGCAGCTTAGCCTCCTCCTACGAGCAGTACTTC	CASSLASSYEQYF
few	TRBV12-3/TRBV12-4	NA	TRBJ1-1	13	TGTGCCAGCAGTTGGACAGAGAACACTGAAGCTTTCTTT	CASSWTENTEAFF
NA	TRBV27	TRBD2	TRBJ2-1	12	TGTGCCAGCAGTTTGCGGGAGAGTGAGCAGTTCTTC	CASSLRESEQFF
NA	TRBV6-1	TRBD1	TRBJ1-4	15	TGTGCCAGCAGTGAACGGAGGACAGGGCCGAAAGAACTGTTTTTT	CASSERRTGPKELFF
NA	TRBV6-1	NA	TRBJ2-1	15	TGTGCCAGCAGTGAACTAGGCAGGGGGGACAATGAGCAGTTCTTC	CASSELGRGDNEQFF
NA	TRBV11-1	NA	TRBJ2-2	14	TGTGCCAGCGACCCCCTGGGCGACACCGGGGAGCTGTTTTTT	CASDPLGDTGELFF
NA	TRBV19	NA	TRBJ2-7	15	TGTGCCAGTAGTATAGCCAGCGTCCCCGTCTACGAGCAGTACTTC	CASSIASVPVYEQYF
NA	TRBV5-1	TRBD2	TRBJ2-1	15	TGCGCCAGCAGCTTGTGGACTAGCGGGTCTGGTGAGCAGTTCTTC	CASSLWTSGSGEQFF
NA	TRBV7-3	TRBD2	TRBJ2-3	15	TGTGCCAGCAGCCAGGGACTAGCGGTTCCAAATACGCAGTATTTT	CASSQGLAVPNTQYF
NA	TRBV3-1/TRBV3-2	NA	TRBJ1-5	14	TGTGCCAGCAGCCAAGATAACGCGGGTCAGCCCCAGCATTTT	CASSQDNAGQPQHF
NA	TRBV18	NA	TRBJ1-1	12	TGTGCCAGCTCACCAAAGCGAGGGGAAGCTTTCTTT	CASSPKRGEAFF
NA	TRBV9	NA	TRBJ2-5	14	TGTGCCAGCAGCGCCCAGGGATACCAAGAGACCCAGTACTTC	CASSAQGYQETQYF
NA	TRBV7-8	NA	TRBJ1-4	16	TGTGCCAGCAGCTTAGCGCGGGGGGCATTTGGTGAAAAACTGTTTTTT	CASSLARGAFGEKLFF
NA	TRBV7-2	TRBD1	TRBJ1-4	16	TGTGCCAGCAGCTCCGGGACAGGGACAACTAATGAAAAACTGTTTTTT	CASSSGTGTTNEKLFF